One sample yielded the 23 T cell receptor beta chains listed below, sequenced in a study of blood T cell repertoires in COVID-19. The table came from immunoSEQ multiplex PCR; TCRdb's copy has only in-frame clones and leaves some out. The table lists approximately 160,000 clones, 80% to 90% of them singletons. The source material was peripheral blood. Every receptor here comes from a woman in her 70s with acute or convalescent COVID-19.

This clone was detected only once. The V gene is TRBV5-6, the J gene TRBJ1-5, with no clear D. Trimming pared 1 base from V and 2 bases from J, leaving 7 bases between. This CDR3 comprises 14 residues. Germline V gives CDR1 SGHDT, CDR2 YYEEEE. CDR3 protein: CASSLTGGNQPQHF. Here the CDR3 DNA reads TGTGCCAGCAGCTTGACCGGAGGCAATCAGCCCCAGCATTTT.

The rearrangement uses TRBV7-2 and TRBJ2-1; 9 nucleotides match TRBD2. Looked up from germline, CDR1 is SGHTA and CDR2 is FQGNSA. With V trimmed by 5 bases and J by 11 bases, 13 bases remained unmatched. There are 15 residues in the CDR3. The CDR3 protein is CASSPSGVSGGKQFF. For the CDR3, the DNA is TGTGCCAGCAGCCCTAGCGGGGTCTCCGGGGGGAAGCAGTTCTTC.

The chain links TRBV29-1 to TRBJ1-4, with 10 bases identical to TRBD1. The CDR3 length is 15 residues. J lost 7 bases, V lost 4 bases, and 9 bases had no gene match. CDR1 SQVTM and CDR2 ANQGSEA come from the germline V gene. CDR3 bases: TGCAGCGTTGTTGAGACAGGGGGCGGCGGTGAAAAACTGTTTTTT. This sequence encodes CSVVETGGGGEKLFF.

The genes are TRBV6-5 and TRBJ2-1; the match to TRBD2 covers 8 bases. The length of the CDR3 is 15 residues. Germline V lookup: CDR1 MNHEY, CDR2 SVGAGI. V shed 6 bases and J 5 bases; nucleotides not matched to a gene: 9. The CDR3, as DNA: TGTGCCAGCAGAGGGCTAGCGGGCCTACACAATGAGCAGTTCTTC. Residues: CASRGLAGLHNEQFF.

The V call is TRBV4-3, the J call TRBJ2-3; 10 nucleotides match TRBD2. The length of the CDR3 is 17 residues. Germline values: CDR1 LGHNA, CDR2 YSLEER. Trimming cost V 4 bases and J 2 bases; bases outside gene matches: 9. CDR3 nucleotide sequence: TGCGCCAGCAGCCTGCACCTAGCGGGAGAGGTCACAGATACGCAGTATTTT. It encodes CASSLHLAGEVTDTQYF.

The chain joins TRBV5-1 to TRBJ2-1; D gene unclear. Trimming cost V 1 base and J 1 base, with 18 bases left between them. CDR1 SGHRS and CDR2 YFSETQ come from the germline V gene. CDR3 length: 18 amino acids. CDR3 sequence (DNA): TGCGCCAGCAGCTTGCGTCCCGGGTTGGGTGTATCCTACAATGAGCAGTTCTTC. Amino acids: CASSLRPGLGVSYNEQFF.

The gene calls are TRBV21-1 and TRBJ1-5; whether TRBD1, the table's D call, matches the DNA was not checked. TRBV21-1 is recorded as a pseudogene. The CDR3 is 14 amino acids. The CDR3: CASSSGDGNQPQHF. For the CDR3, the DNA is TGTGCCAGCAGCTCAGGGGACGGGAATCAGCCCCAGCATTTT.

The chain uses TRBV28 and TRBJ2-3, with 11 bases fitting TRBD2. Germline V gene lookup returns CDR1 MDHEN and CDR2 SYDVKM. The CDR3 spans 17 residues. V lost 5 bases and J lost 3; bases outside the gene matches: 10. The CDR3 nucleotides read TGTGCCAGCAGTCCACCTAGCGGGAGGTGGGATACAGATACGCAGTATTTT. Translation: CASSPPSGRWDTDTQYF.

The chain uses TRBV7-9 and TRBJ2-1, with TRBD1 matching over 9 bases. The CDR3 runs to 15 residues. Germline V CDR1 and CDR2: SEHNR, FQNEAQ (reference sequence). J was trimmed by 5 bases and V by 5 bases; bases with no gene match: 7. The DNA for the CDR3 is TGTGCCAGCAGCCCAGGGACAGGGCGAAACAATGAGCAGTTCTTC. It yields the protein CASSPGTGRNNEQFF.

This clone was recorded a few times. The V gene is TRBV6-5, the J gene TRBJ1-4; perhaps TRBD1 as D (5 bases). Germline V lookup: CDR1 MNHEY, CDR2 SVGAGI. V lost 0 bases to trimming and J lost 4 bases, with 9 bases between them. The CDR3 has 15 amino acids. CDR3 residues: CASSYSGAINEKLFF. The CDR3 coding sequence is TGTGCCAGCAGTTACTCAGGGGCCATTAATGAAAAACTGTTTTTT.

The rearrangement joins TRBV3-1 (or the pseudogene TRBV3-2) to TRBJ1-1; D is perhaps TRBD1 (6 bases). Trimming pared 1 base from V and 7 bases from J, leaving 16 bases between. Germline CDR1 and CDR2: LGHDT and YNNKEL (reference sequence). There are 15 residues in the CDR3. CDR3 sequence: CASSQVRQGGGEAFF. In DNA form, the CDR3 reads TGTGCCAGCAGCCAAGTTCGCCAGGGAGGGGGTGAAGCTTTCTTT.

This rearrangement joins TRBV6-2 or TRBV6-3 to TRBJ1-5, with 9 bases identical to TRBD1. Germline V CDR1 and CDR2: MNHEY, SVGEGT. This CDR3 is 15 amino acids long. The J segment lost 6 bases and the V segment lost 4 bases, leaving 7 bases of the junction unmatched. The CDR3 spells CASSSTGGGLQPQHF. The CDR3 region has the DNA TGTGCCAGCAGTTCTACAGGGGGCGGACTTCAGCCCCAGCATTTT.

The rearrangement links TRBV4-2 to TRBJ1-1, with a possible D match to TRBD1 (5 bases). V lost 1 base and J 1 base, leaving 10 bases between the germline ends. This CDR3 has 15 residues. Germline lookup yields CDR1 LGHNA and CDR2 YNFKEQ. The CDR3 region has the DNA TGTGCCAGCAGCCAAGCTCAGGGTTGGAACACTGAAGCTTTCTTT. Protein sequence: CASSQAQGWNTEAFF.

In the case of this clone: The sample carries other DNA sequences with the same CDR3. The chain links TRBV9 to TRBJ1-1; D remains ambiguous. The CDR3 spans 13 residues. Germline CDR1 SGDLS, CDR2 YYNGEE. Trimming cost V 4 bases and J 0 bases, with 7 bases left between them. The CDR3 spells CASSPTVNTEAFF. CDR3 in DNA: TGTGCCAGCAGCCCAACAGTGAACACTGAAGCTTTCTTT.

This clone has just a few counts. Additional DNA sequences in this sample encode the identical CDR3. V gene TRBV5-1 combines with J gene TRBJ1-2; TRBD1 matches at 7 bases. The CDR3 runs to 14 residues. Germline V lookup: CDR1 SGHRS, CDR2 YFSETQ. J was trimmed by 7 bases and V by 4 bases; bases with no gene match: 10. The CDR3 bases are TGCGCCAGCAGCCTAGGAGACAGGGCTGGTGGCTACACCTTC. Protein: CASSLGDRAGGYTF. Using reference TRBV5-1 and TRBJ1-2 for the parts outside the CDR3, the full variable domain is KAGVTQTPRYLIKTRGQQVTLSCSPISGHRSVSWYQQTPGQGLQFLFEYFSETQRNKGNFPGRFSGRQFSNSRSEMNVSTLELGDSALYLCASSLGDRAGGYTFGSGTRLTVV.

This chain connects TRBV7-2 to TRBJ2-3; 8 bases match TRBD2. Germline trimming cut 4 bases from V and 7 bases from J; bases unmatched to any gene: 10. This CDR3 comprises 15 residues. In germline, CDR1 is SGHTA, CDR2 FQGNSA. The CDR3 bases are TGTGCCAGCAGCTCAGGGCGGGAGGAACTAAATACGCAGTATTTT. Its translation: CASSSGREELNTQYF.

This clone was observed a handful of times. Other DNA sequences in the same sample also yield this CDR3. V and J are TRBV7-6 and TRBJ1-4, with no clear D. The CDR3 is made up of 15 amino acids. Per the germline V gene, CDR1 is SGHVS and CDR2 is FNYEAQ. Trimming cost V 0 bases and J 5 bases, with 10 bases left between them. The CDR3 loop reads CASSLAGGLNEKLFF. CDR3 coding DNA: TGTGCCAGCAGCTTAGCGGGAGGCTTAAATGAAAAACTGTTTTTT.

V is TRBV2 and J is TRBJ1-2; D is undetermined. In germline, CDR1 is SNHLY, CDR2 FYNNEI. V lost 2 bases, J lost 7 bases, and 8 bases lay in between. The length of the CDR3 is 12 residues. CDR3 sequence: CASSERRTGYTF. CDR3 DNA: TGTGCCAGCAGTGAAAGGAGAACTGGCTACACCTTC. The full variable domain, in which reference TRBV2 and TRBJ1-2 provide the parts outside the CDR3, is EPEVTQTPSHQVTQMGQEVILRCVPISNHLYFYWYRQILGQKVEFLVSFYNNEISEKSEIFDDQFSVERPDGSNFTLKIRSTKLEDSAMYFCASSERRTGYTFGSGTRLTVV.

The J gene is TRBJ1-2, the V gene TRBV19; D call uncertain. Germline values: CDR1 LNHDA, CDR2 SQIVND (reference sequence). Trimming shortened V by 1 base and J by 5 bases, and 17 bases separated the two germline ends. This CDR3 contains 16 residues. In DNA form, the CDR3 reads TGTGCCAGTAGTATAGCCCTGGAGAATCCTACTTATGGCTACACCTTC. Its translation: CASSIALENPTYGYTF.

V usage is TRBV29-1 and J usage is TRBJ2-1, with TRBD2 matching over 8 bases. The CDR3 spans 12 residues. Germline V gene data show CDR1 as SQVTM and CDR2 as ANQGSEA. V lost 3 bases, J lost 7 bases, and 2 bases stayed unmatched. The CDR3 DNA sequence: TGCAGCGTTGACCGGGAGGGGAATGAGCAGTTCTTC. It is translated as CSVDREGNEQFF.

This clone appeared a few times. The chain uses TRBV9 and TRBJ2-3; TRBD2 matches 10 bases. CDR3 size: 16 residues. Germline V lookup: CDR1 SGDLS, CDR2 YYNGEE. The ends lost 1 base at V and 6 bases at J; junction bases unmatched: 8. The chain's CDR3 is CASSVRSGRARDTQYF. As DNA, the CDR3 is TGTGCCAGCAGCGTAAGAAGCGGGAGGGCAAGGGATACGCAGTATTTT.

This clone was counted a few times. V usage is TRBV5-1 and J usage is TRBJ2-7; TRBD1 aligns across 8 bases. The V gene's germline CDR1 is SGHRS and CDR2 YFSETQ. The CDR3 consists of 16 residues. V shed 0 bases, J shed 2 bases, and the junction held 7 bases outside the gene matches. The CDR3 loop reads CASSLDGQGLAYEQYF. CDR3 bases: TGCGCCAGCAGCTTGGATGGACAGGGTCTGGCCTACGAGCAGTACTTC.

This clone was counted between two and nine times. The chain is built from TRBV6-1 and TRBJ1-5; a possible D gene is TRBD1 (6 bases). Deletions cut 1 base from V and 7 bases from J, with 11 bases between. Germline CDR1 MNHNS, CDR2 SASEGT. This CDR3 is 14 amino acids long. The CDR3 region is CASSEVFRGQPQHF. In DNA form, the CDR3 reads TGTGCCAGCAGTGAAGTCTTCAGGGGACAGCCCCAGCATTTT.